Each of the 7 T cell receptor beta chains below was sequenced from the same sample in a study of blood T cell repertoires in COVID-19. Generated by immunoSEQ multiplex PCR, the TCRdb table keeps only in-frame clones and is missing some. Seen here are about 220,000 clones, approximately 86% observed once, and the top ten hold just over 0.7%. The source material was peripheral blood. The receptors stem from a man aged 35 to 55 with acute or convalescent COVID-19.

Only one count was recorded for this clone. This rearrangement joins TRBV11-3 to TRBJ2-2; perhaps TRBD1 as D (6 bases). The CDR3 is 15 amino acids. Trimming pared 5 bases from V and 5 bases from J, leaving 15 bases between. Germline CDR1 and CDR2: SGHNT and YENEEA. CDR3 residues: CASSANRERTGELFF. As DNA, the CDR3 is TGTGCCAGCAGCGCCAACAGGGAAAGAACCGGGGAGCTGTTTTTT.

V is TRBV6-5 and J is TRBJ1-1; D is unclear. Germline CDR1 is MNHEY and CDR2 is SVGAGI. V was clipped by 7 bases and J by 8 bases, with 17 bases between them. The CDR3 totals 13 residues. The DNA of the CDR3 is TGTGCCAGCACCTCCATAACAGAATCCGAAGCTTTCTTT. Translation gives CASTSITESEAFF.

The rearrangement joins TRBV27 to TRBJ2-5; TRBD2 is a possible D gene (6 bases). CDR3 size: 14 residues. Germline CDR1 reads MNHEY; CDR2 reads SMNVEV (reference sequence). V shed 6 bases and J shed 2 bases, with 13 bases lying between them. The CDR3 region has the DNA TGTGCCAGCAGCGGAGGGCAGGGACAAGAGACCCAGTACTTC. It translates to CASSGGQGQETQYF.

This rearrangement joins TRBV4-1 to TRBJ2-7; D is possibly TRBD1 (7 bases). Germline V gene data show CDR1 as MGHRA and CDR2 as YSYEKL. The germline V and J ends were trimmed by 1 base and 2 bases, with 12 bases remaining between them. The CDR3 runs to 15 residues. CDR3 nucleotide sequence: TGCGCCAGCAGCCAAGCAGGGGGGCAGCCCTACGAGCAGTACTTC. Its protein product is CASSQAGGQPYEQYF.

The V gene is TRBV18, the J gene TRBJ1-1; possibly TRBD1 for D (5 bases). The CDR3 is made up of 13 amino acids. V lost 3 bases and J 4 bases, leaving 9 bases between the germline ends. From germline, CDR1 is KGHSH and CDR2 LQKENI. This CDR3 reads CASSPAGRTEAFF. The CDR3 nucleotides are TGTGCCAGCTCACCGGCAGGGCGCACTGAAGCTTTCTTT.

V and J are TRBV10-3 and TRBJ2-5; D gene ambiguous. V lost 10 bases, J lost 2 bases, and 8 bases lay in between. The CDR3 has 11 residues. Germline assignment: CDR1 ENHRY and CDR2 SYGVKD. The CDR3 nucleotides are TGTGCCACATCACAGCAAGAGACCCAGTACTTC. Its translation: CATSQQETQYF.

V is TRBV7-9 and J is TRBJ2-6; D might be TRBD2 (5 bases). Trimming took 2 bases from V and 0 from J, leaving 11 bases between them. The germline V gene has CDR1 SEHNR and CDR2 FQNEAQ (reference sequence). The CDR3 has 17 amino acids. CDR3 protein: CASSLQGGLSGANVLTF. The CDR3 region has the DNA TGTGCCAGCAGCTTACAAGGAGGCCTCTCTGGGGCCAACGTCCTGACTTTC.